The source of this T cell receptor (beta chain) is a study of beta chain features in type 1 diabetes. Every bit of the isolated RNA underwent reverse transcription, so sequencing read expressed TCRB transcripts. Profiled with immunoSEQ multiplex PCR; TCRdb holds only in-frame clones, not every one. The sample yields 500,000 to 650,000 clones, roughly an eighth seen once. CDR1 and CDR2 (germline): LGHNA, YNFKEQ. The CDR3 covers 15 residues. V was pared by 0 bases and J by 6 bases, with 5 bases of the junction left unmatched. This clone appeared a few times. Its specificity is not known. Study-level points and caveats: Moderate yet significant TCRB CDR3 shortening was seen in Type 1 diabetes patients in all four CD4+ subsets.

The TCR was taken from a man younger than 45 with type 1 diabetes. J is TRBJ1-2 and V is TRBV4-2; 9 positions match TRBD1. Source material: naive CD4+ T cells from blood. Here the CDR3 reads CASSQEGQGRDGYTF. Here the CDR3 DNA reads TGTGCCAGCAGCCAAGAGGGACAGGGAAGGGATGGCTACACCTTC.